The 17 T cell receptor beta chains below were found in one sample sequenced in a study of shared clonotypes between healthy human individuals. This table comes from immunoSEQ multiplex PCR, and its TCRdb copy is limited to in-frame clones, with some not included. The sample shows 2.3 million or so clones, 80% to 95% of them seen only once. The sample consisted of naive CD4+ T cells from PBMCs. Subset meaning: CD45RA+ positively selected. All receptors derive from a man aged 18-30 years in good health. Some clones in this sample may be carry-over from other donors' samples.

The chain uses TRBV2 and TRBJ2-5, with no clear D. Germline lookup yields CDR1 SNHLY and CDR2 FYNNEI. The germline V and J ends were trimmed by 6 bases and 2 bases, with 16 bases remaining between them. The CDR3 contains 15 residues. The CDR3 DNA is TGTGCCAGCAGCGCCTTTCAAATGGGTCAAGAGACCCAGTACTTC. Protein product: CASSAFQMGQETQYF.

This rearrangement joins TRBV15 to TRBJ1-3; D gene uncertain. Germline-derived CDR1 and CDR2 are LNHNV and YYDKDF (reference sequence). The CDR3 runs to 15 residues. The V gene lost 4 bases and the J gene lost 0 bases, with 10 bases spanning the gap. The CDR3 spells CATSKDPSSGNTIYF. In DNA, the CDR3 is TGTGCCACCAGCAAAGACCCGAGCTCTGGAAACACCATATATTTT.

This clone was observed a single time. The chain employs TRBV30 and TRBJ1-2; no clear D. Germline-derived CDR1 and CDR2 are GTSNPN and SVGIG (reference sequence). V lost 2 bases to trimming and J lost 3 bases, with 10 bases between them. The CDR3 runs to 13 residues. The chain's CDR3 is CAWSFRQDYGYTF. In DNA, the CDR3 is TGTGCCTGGAGTTTCCGGCAGGACTATGGCTACACCTTC.

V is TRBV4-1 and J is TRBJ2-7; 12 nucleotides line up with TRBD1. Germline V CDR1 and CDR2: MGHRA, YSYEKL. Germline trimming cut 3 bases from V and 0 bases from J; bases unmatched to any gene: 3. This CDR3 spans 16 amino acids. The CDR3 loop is CASSQGTGGGSYEQYF. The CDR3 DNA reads TGCGCCAGCAGCCAGGGGACAGGGGGCGGCTCCTACGAGCAGTACTTC.

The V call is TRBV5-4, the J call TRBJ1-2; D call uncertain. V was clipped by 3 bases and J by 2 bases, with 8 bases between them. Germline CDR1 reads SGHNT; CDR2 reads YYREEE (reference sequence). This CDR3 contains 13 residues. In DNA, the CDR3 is TGTGCCAGCAGCTCACCGGCAAACTATGGCTACACCTTC. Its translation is CASSSPANYGYTF.

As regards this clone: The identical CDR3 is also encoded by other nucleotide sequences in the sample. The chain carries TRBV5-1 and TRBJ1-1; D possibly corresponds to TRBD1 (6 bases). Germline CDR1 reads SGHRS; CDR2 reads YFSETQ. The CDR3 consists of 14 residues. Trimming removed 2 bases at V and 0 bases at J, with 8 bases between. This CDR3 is CASSFDRMNTEAFF. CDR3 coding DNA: TGCGCCAGCAGCTTCGACAGGATGAACACTGAAGCTTTCTTT.

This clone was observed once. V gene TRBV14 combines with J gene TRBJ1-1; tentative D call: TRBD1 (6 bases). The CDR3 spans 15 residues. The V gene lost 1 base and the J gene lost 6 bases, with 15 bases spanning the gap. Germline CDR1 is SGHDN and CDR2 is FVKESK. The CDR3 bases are TGTGCCAGCAGCCAAGGATGGGGGCAAAGGGCTGAAGCTTTCTTT. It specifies CASSQGWGQRAEAFF.

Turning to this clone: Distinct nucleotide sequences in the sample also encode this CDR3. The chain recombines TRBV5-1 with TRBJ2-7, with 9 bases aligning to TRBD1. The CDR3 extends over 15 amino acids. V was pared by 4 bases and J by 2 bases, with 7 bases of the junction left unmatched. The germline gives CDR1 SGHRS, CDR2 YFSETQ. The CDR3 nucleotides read TGCGCCAGCAGCCCACAGGGACAGGGAACCTACGAGCAGTACTTC. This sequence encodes CASSPQGQGTYEQYF.

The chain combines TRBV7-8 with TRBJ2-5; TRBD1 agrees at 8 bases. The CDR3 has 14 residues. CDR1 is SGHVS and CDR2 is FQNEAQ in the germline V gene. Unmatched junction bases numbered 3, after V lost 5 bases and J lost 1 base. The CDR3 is CASSRRGPQETQYF. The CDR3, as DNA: TGTGCCAGCAGCCGCAGGGGGCCCCAAGAGACCCAGTACTTC.

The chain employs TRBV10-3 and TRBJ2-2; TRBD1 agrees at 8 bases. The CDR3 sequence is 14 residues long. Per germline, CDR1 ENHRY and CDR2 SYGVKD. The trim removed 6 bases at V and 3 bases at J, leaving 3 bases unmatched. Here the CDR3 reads CAIRKTGDTGELFF. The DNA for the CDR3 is TGTGCCATCAGAAAGACAGGGGACACCGGGGAGCTGTTTTTT.

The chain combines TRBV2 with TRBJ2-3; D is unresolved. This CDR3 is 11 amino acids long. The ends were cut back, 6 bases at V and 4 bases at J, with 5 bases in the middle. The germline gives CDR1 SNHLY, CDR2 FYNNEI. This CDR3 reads CASRVADTQYF. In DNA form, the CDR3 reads TGTGCCAGCAGGGTTGCAGATACGCAGTATTTT.

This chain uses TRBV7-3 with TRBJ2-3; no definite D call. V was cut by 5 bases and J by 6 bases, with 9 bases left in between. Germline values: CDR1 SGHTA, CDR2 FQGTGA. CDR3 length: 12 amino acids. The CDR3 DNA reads TGTGCCAGCAGCCCGCGCCCTGATACGCAGTATTTT. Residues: CASSPRPDTQYF.

CDR3 amino acids: CASSRTTMNTEAFF. For the CDR3, the DNA is TGTGCCAGCAGCCGGACAACCATGAACACTGAAGCTTTCTTT. The V gene is TRBV7-8, the J gene TRBJ1-1, with D perhaps TRBD1 (5 bases). CDR1 is SGHVS and CDR2 is FQNEAQ in the germline V gene. CDR3 length: 14 amino acids. Deletions cut 5 bases from V and 0 bases from J, with 10 bases between. Filled out from reference TRBV7-8 and TRBJ1-1, the complete variable domain reads GAGVSQSPRYKVAKRGQDVALRCDPISGHVSLFWYQQALGQGPEFLTYFQNEAQLDKSGLPSDRFFAERPEGSVSTLKIQRTQQEDSAVYLCASSRTTMNTEAFFGQGTRLTVV.

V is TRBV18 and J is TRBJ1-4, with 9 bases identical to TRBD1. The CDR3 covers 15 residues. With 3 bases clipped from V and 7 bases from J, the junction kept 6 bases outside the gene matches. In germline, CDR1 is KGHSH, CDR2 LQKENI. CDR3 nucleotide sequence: TGTGCCAGCTCACCGCCAACAGGGGGCGGTGAAAAACTGTTTTTT. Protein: CASSPPTGGGEKLFF. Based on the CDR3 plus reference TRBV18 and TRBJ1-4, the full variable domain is NAGVMQNPRHLVRRRGQEARLRCSPMKGHSHVYWYRQLPEEGLKFMVYLQKENIIDESGMPKERFSAEFPKEGPSILRIQQVVRGDSAAYFCASSPPTGGGEKLFFGSGTQLSVL.

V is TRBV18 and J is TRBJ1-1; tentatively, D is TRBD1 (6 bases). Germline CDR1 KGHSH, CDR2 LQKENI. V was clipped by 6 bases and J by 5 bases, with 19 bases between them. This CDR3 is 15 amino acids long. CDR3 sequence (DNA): TGTGCCAGCTCCCCGGGTCGGGGGCTAGGAACTGAAGCTTTCTTT. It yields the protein CASSPGRGLGTEAFF. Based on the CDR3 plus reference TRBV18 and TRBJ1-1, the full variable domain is NAGVMQNPRHLVRRRGQEARLRCSPMKGHSHVYWYRQLPEEGLKFMVYLQKENIIDESGMPKERFSAEFPKEGPSILRIQQVVRGDSAAYFCASSPGRGLGTEAFFGQGTRLTVV.

CDR3 sequence: CASSSAGTAYNEQFF. The CDR3 DNA reads as TGTGCCAGCAGCTCCGCCGGGACAGCTTACAATGAGCAGTTCTTC. The V call is TRBV7-9, the J call TRBJ2-1, with 7 bases identical to TRBD1. Trimming removed 4 bases from V and 4 bases from J; junction bases left unmatched: 7. The CDR3 loop spans 15 amino acids. The V gene's germline CDR1 is SEHNR and CDR2 FQNEAQ (reference sequence).

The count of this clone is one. CDR3 nucleotide sequence: TGCGCCAGCAGCTTGGAGCCGGACAGGACATATGGCTACACCTTC. It encodes CASSLEPDRTYGYTF. The chain is built from TRBV5-1 and TRBJ1-2, with 7 bases fitting TRBD1. The CDR3 runs to 15 residues. Germline assignment: CDR1 SGHRS and CDR2 YFSETQ. The J segment lost 5 bases and the V segment lost 0 bases, leaving 7 bases of the junction unmatched.